This T cell receptor (beta chain) was profiled in a study of blood T cell repertoires in COVID-19. The CDR3 consists of 13 residues. Per the germline V gene, CDR1 is SGHVS and CDR2 is FQNEAQ. V was shortened by 1 base and J by 7 bases, with 8 bases between the two germline ends. The study drew participants aged about 18 to 95 years from 20 to 30 US areas. In assigning cohorts, the study relied on participant-reported clinical history. This table comes from immunoSEQ multiplex PCR, and its TCRdb copy is limited to in-frame clones, with some not included. Among about 270,000 clones listed, almost 85% were seen once.

The V gene is TRBV7-8, the J gene TRBJ2-1; no clear D. Sample: PBMCs or T cells enriched from blood (not recorded which). This TCR derives from a woman in her 50s with acute COVID-19. The CDR3 bases are TGTGCCAGCAGCTTAGTTGAGGAAAATGAGCAGTTCTTC. Translation: CASSLVEENEQFF.